Below, 14 T cell receptor beta chains from the same sample are listed, as sequenced in a study of cytomegalovirus exposure and HLA in healthy donors (dated by TCRdb to about 2017). Preparation of the library involved the immunoSEQ multiplex PCR assay. The multiplex PCR relied on a mix of 60 forward primers for TCR Vbeta segments and 13 reverse primers for TCR Jbeta segments. Drawn from immuneACCESS, this table holds only the in-frame rearrangements with V and J called that TCRdb kept. Clones are partly lost; checked studies trace under half to an unresolved V gene and leave the rest unexplained. Counted in this sample were about 120,000 clones; 65% to 80% of them appeared once. About 0.94% of the sample is taken by the ten largest. The sample consisted of PBMCs. The origin of the receptors is a human donor in good health.

This sequence joins TRBV12-5 and TRBJ2-5; D might be TRBD2 (6 bases). The CDR3 runs to 13 residues. Per the germline V gene, CDR1 is LGHNT and CDR2 is FRNRAP. V dropped 6 bases and J dropped 4 bases, with 12 bases sitting between them. The chain's CDR3 is CASGGSGVETQYF. The DNA for the CDR3 is TGTGCTAGTGGCGGGTCGGGGGTAGAGACCCAGTACTTC.

The V call is TRBV19, the J call TRBJ2-1; 8 bases map to TRBD2. The CDR3 loop spans 15 amino acids. V dropped 5 bases and J dropped 3; count of bases not matched to a gene: 6. From germline, CDR1 is LNHDA and CDR2 SQIVND (reference sequence). The CDR3 DNA follows: TGTGCCAGTAGTGGTAGCGGGAAATACTACAATGAGCAGTTCTTC. Its translation is CASSGSGKYYNEQFF.

The chain links TRBV27 to TRBJ1-6; D not resolved. Trimming cost V 6 bases and J 0 bases, with 9 bases left between them. Germline CDR1 MNHEY, CDR2 SMNVEV (reference sequence). This CDR3 region has 15 residues. CDR3 sequence: CASRGVSSYNSPLHF. The CDR3 coding sequence is TGTGCCAGCAGGGGCGTTAGCTCCTATAATTCACCCCTCCACTTT.

The chain uses TRBV7-9 and TRBJ2-5, with 12 bases that match TRBD2. The length of the CDR3 is 19 residues. The junction had 11 bases not matched to a gene; V was cut back by 3 bases and J by 0 bases. Looked up from germline, CDR1 is SEHNR and CDR2 is FQNEAQ (reference sequence). In nucleotides, the CDR3 is TGTGCCAGCAGCTTCCCTGGACTAGCGGGGATACTGTACCAAGAGACCCAGTACTTC. Translating it yields CASSFPGLAGILYQETQYF.

J is TRBJ2-5 and V is TRBV5-1; 12 bases fit TRBD2. The CDR3 sequence is 16 residues long. V shed 4 bases, J shed 4 bases, and the junction held 8 bases outside the gene matches. The germline V gene encodes CDR1 SGHRS and CDR2 YFSETQ. CDR3 DNA: TGCGCCAGCAGCCCGTGGACTAGCGGGGTGGTAGAGACCCAGTACTTC. Amino acids: CASSPWTSGVVETQYF.

The chain carries TRBV6-5 and TRBJ1-1; TRBD1 agrees at 7 bases. V lost 0 bases to trimming and J lost 0 bases; unmatched junction nucleotides: 4. The CDR3 has 16 residues. The germline V gene encodes CDR1 MNHEY and CDR2 SVGAGI. The CDR3 sequence: CASSYSPGGLNTEAFF. The CDR3 DNA sequence: TGTGCCAGCAGTTACTCGCCAGGGGGTTTGAACACTGAAGCTTTCTTT.

This rearrangement joins TRBV19 to TRBJ2-5, with D maybe TRBD1 (6 bases). The last part of the DNA fits TRBJ2-7 better; the J call may be wrong. Germline V gives CDR1 LNHDA, CDR2 SQIVND (reference sequence). CDR3 length: 15 amino acids. CDR3 nucleotide sequence: TGTGCCAGTAGCATCGAGACCCCAGGGGCCTACGAGCAGTACTTC. This encodes CASSIETPGAYEQYF.

This chain connects TRBV6-5 to TRBJ2-7, with 10 nucleotides matching TRBD1. Looked up from germline, CDR1 is MNHEY and CDR2 is SVGAGI. The CDR3 is made up of 14 amino acids. The trim removed 6 bases at V and 6 bases at J, leaving 8 bases unmatched. The CDR3 sequence: CASRPGTGALEQYF. In DNA, the CDR3 is TGTGCCAGCAGGCCCGGGACAGGGGCTCTCGAGCAGTACTTC.

The rearrangement joins TRBV5-4 to TRBJ2-5, with 7 positions matching TRBD1. Trimming took 2 bases from V and 5 from J; bases not matched to a gene: 9. Germline CDR1 is SGHNT and CDR2 is YYREEE (reference sequence). This CDR3 has 15 residues. CDR3 sequence (DNA): TGTGCCAGCAGCTTCGCATCAGGGGGAAGGGAGACCCAGTACTTC. As protein: CASSFASGGRETQYF.

This sequence joins TRBV2 and TRBJ2-3; D is undetermined. V shed 7 bases and J shed 3 bases, with 11 bases lying between them. There are 13 residues in the CDR3. Germline CDR1 and CDR2: SNHLY and FYNNEI. CDR3 DNA sequence: TGTGCCAGCATGGGCCAAGAGACAGATACGCAGTATTTT. It yields the protein CASMGQETDTQYF.

The V gene is TRBV9, the J gene TRBJ2-5; D is perhaps TRBD1 (6 bases). Trimming shortened V by 4 bases and J by 5 bases, and 12 bases separated the two germline ends. Germline V gives CDR1 SGDLS, CDR2 YYNGEE. This CDR3 spans 13 amino acids. In nucleotides, the CDR3 is TGTGCCAGCAGCTTCCAGGGGTCGGAGACCCAGTACTTC. Translating gives CASSFQGSETQYF.

The chain recombines TRBV19 with TRBJ1-1; D gene uncertain. V was cut by 9 bases and J by 3 bases, with 32 bases left in between. The CDR3 totals 19 residues. Germline CDR1 LNHDA, CDR2 SQIVND (reference sequence). In DNA form, the CDR3 reads TGTGCCAGATGGACCAATTCAGGCCCTGATGCCGACGGGGACACTGAAGCTTTCTTT. It is translated as CARWTNSGPDADGDTEAFF. The full variable domain, its missing parts supplied by reference TRBV19 and TRBJ1-1, is DGGITQSPKYLFRKEGQNVTLSCEQNLNHDAMYWYRQDPGQGLRLIYYSQIVNDFQKGDIAEGYSVSREKKESFPLTVTSAQKNPTAFYLCARWTNSGPDADGDTEAFFGQGTRLTVV.

V gene TRBV7-9 combines with J gene TRBJ2-2, with D maybe TRBD2 (5 bases). Between the trimmed V and J ends, which lost 3 bases and 4 bases, there was a span of 9 bases. This CDR3 has 14 amino acids. Germline CDR1 is SEHNR and CDR2 is FQNEAQ (reference sequence). In DNA form, the CDR3 reads TGTGCCAGCAGCTTGGGCGGAGGCACCGGGGAGCTGTTTTTT. Translated, it gives CASSLGGGTGELFF.

V gene TRBV5-5 combines with J gene TRBJ1-2; D remains unclear. The CDR3 consists of 14 residues. Germline CDR1 is SGHKS and CDR2 is YYEKEE (reference sequence). Trimming took 2 bases from V and 1 from J, leaving 9 bases between them. CDR3 coding DNA: TGTGCCAGCAGCTTTAACTTTTATAACTATGGCTACACCTTC. Protein: CASSFNFYNYGYTF.